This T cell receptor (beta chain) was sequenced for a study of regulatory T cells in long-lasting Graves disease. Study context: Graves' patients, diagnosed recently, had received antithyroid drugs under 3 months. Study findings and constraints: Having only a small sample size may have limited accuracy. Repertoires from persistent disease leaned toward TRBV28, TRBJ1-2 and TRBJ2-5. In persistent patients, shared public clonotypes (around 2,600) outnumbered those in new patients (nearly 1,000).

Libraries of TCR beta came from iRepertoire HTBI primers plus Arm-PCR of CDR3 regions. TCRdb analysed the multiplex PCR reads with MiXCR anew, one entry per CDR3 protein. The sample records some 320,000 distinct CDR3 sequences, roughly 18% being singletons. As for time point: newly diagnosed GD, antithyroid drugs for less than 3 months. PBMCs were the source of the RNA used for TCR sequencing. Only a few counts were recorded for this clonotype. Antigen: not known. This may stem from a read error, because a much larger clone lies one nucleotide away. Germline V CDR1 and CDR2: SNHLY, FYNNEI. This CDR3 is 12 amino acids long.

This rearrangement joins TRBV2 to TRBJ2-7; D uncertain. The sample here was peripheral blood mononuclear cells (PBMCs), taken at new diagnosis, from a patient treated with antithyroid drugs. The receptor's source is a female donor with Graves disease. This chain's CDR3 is CASTRNSYKQYF. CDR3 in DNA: TGTGCCAGCACCAGAAACAGCTACAAGCAGTACTTC.